This record looks at one T cell receptor beta chain sequence and its context. Its antigen remains unknown. Per germline, CDR1 SGHRS and CDR2 YFSETQ. The CDR3 covers 14 residues. Trimming shortened V by 2 bases and J by 8 bases, and 14 bases separated the two germline ends. Whole-study results and caveats: The TCR gene usage of tumor memory CD4+ T cells clustered together with blood and lymph node memory CD4+ cells and with lymph node naive CD4+ cells. Whole repertoires were not studied in the larger cohort, only one V-J beta rearrangement. Tumor Tregs overlapped most with tumor, then blood, naive CD4+ cells.

Cells sorted as Tregs were CD4+, CD25+ and CD127-/low. After constant-region reverse-primer amplification, full-length variable regions underwent semi-nested PCR with Nested Universal Primer A. TCRdb ran MiXCR on the 5' RACE reads and lists one entry per CDR3 protein. The profile shows tens of thousands of distinct CDR3 sequences, 26% of them singletons. The rearrangement joins TRBV5-1 to TRBJ2-1; D may be TRBD1 (6 bases). Sequencing used tumor-infiltrating Tregs sorted from the breast tumor. The TCR comes from a female donor with breast cancer. CDR3 sequence (DNA): TGCGCCAGCAGCTTTGGGACACGGGCGGATGAGCAGTTCTTC. It specifies CASSFGTRADEQFF. The full variable domain, in which reference TRBV5-1 and TRBJ2-1 provide the parts outside the CDR3, is KAGVTQTPRYLIKTRGQQVTLSCSPISGHRSVSWYQQTPGQGLQFLFEYFSETQRNKGNFPGRFSGRQFSNSRSEMNVSTLELGDSALYLCASSFGTRADEQFFGPGTRLTVL.